This entry is about one T cell receptor (beta chain). These data originate in a study of blood T cell repertoires in COVID-19. TCRdb's table, derived via immunoSEQ multiplex PCR, lists solely in-frame clones and lacks some. The table lists 150,000 to 180,000 clones, approximately 85% of them singletons. The germline V gene has CDR1 LGHNT and CDR2 FRNRAP. The CDR3 is made up of 14 amino acids. Unmatched junction bases numbered 3, after V lost 6 bases and J lost 2 bases. Sequencing was carried out using peripheral blood. V gene TRBV12-5 combines with J gene TRBJ1-5; 8 bases are a match to TRBD1. This receptor was identified in a man aged 60-69 years with COVID-19, enrolled during active disease. This CDR3 is CASGKQGGNQPQHF. The CDR3 bases are TGTGCTAGTGGCAAACAGGGGGGCAATCAGCCCCAGCATTTT.